This TCR beta chain stems from a study of early T cells in non-severe SARS-CoV-2 infection. In this sample, this clonotype turned up a few times. As yet, its antigen is unknown. TCRdb re-called the 5' RACE reads through MiXCR, storing one row per CDR3 protein. The sample records about 50,000 distinct CDR3 sequences, 12% being singletons. Whole-study results and caveats: Database matching using VDJdb favored anti-spike CD8 responses, with private and CD4 specificities left missing.

The CDR3 consists of 12 residues. Trimming cost V 6 bases and J 3 bases; bases outside gene matches: 1. Material: whole blood, obtained at baseline. This TCR was sampled from an adult who was a healthcare worker with PCR-confirmed SARS-CoV-2 infection or an uninfected control (not recorded which). The rearrangement uses TRBV12-3 or TRBV12-4 and TRBJ1-2; 7 nucleotides align to TRBD1. The CDR3 reads CASRGTDYGYTF. Written as DNA, the CDR3 is TGTGCCAGCAGGGGGACAGACTATGGCTACACCTTC.